Reported below is one TCR beta chain. The clone's antigen remains unknown. Base qualities are missing; no much larger clone stands one base away. From the cysteine up to the phenylalanine, the CDR3 has a length of 14 residues. The kept DNA is CDR3 alone, 42 bases in frame from the first base. V drops 1 base and J drops 10 bases, leaving 11 bases in between. Taken from the germline V gene, the CDR1 and CDR2 loops are SGHAT and FQNNGV. The data were obtained in a study of follicular helper T cells after annual influenza vaccination (dated 2017 in TCRdb). Turning to the overall study: Blood was collected on days 0, 7 and 28 after each seasonal influenza vaccination. Six subjects had multi-year samples: four covered two vaccination seasons and two covered three seasons. One week after vaccination, a second recruited cohort of 12 to 13 subjects (Table S1) displayed a similar ICOS+CD38+ cTfh response. Some subjects were followed across successive annual vaccinations spanning the 2013-2014, 2014-2015 and 2015-2016 seasons to study recall of cTfh clones. Samples from 2013-2014 were cryopreserved, whereas samples from about 2015 were processed immediately after collection. What the research found in general, with its limitations: Successive annual vaccinations recalled a recurring oligoclonal ICOS+CD38+ cTfh response that included tetramer and AIM influenza-specific clonotypes. ICOS+CD38+ cTfh clonality correlated with the frequency of that population, and its change correlated with the change in circulating plasmablast frequency. Day 7 ICOS+CD38+ clones were most often found later in ICOS-CD38- cTfh, suggesting that subset may serve as a memory reservoir. Productive TCRB sequences were recovered from only 10-20% of analyzed cells, so rare clonotypes could not be sampled.

According to the study, the label for this sample's time point signals: 2013-2014 season, 7 days after vaccination. Adults received seasonal inactivated influenza vaccine (Fluvarix), and TCRB sequencing tracked sorted blood CD4 subsets before and after vaccination. To be eligible, subjects had to live in the community and must not have received influenza vaccine in the previous 6 months. Subjects were excluded for influenza vaccine contraindications, substance abuse, HIV/AIDS, active malignancy, immunomodulatory medication, or active illness such as respiratory infection. Between 40 and 100 mL of blood was sampled per time point. Circulating Tfh were defined as non-naive CD4+CXCR5+PD-1+ cells, and these cells were sorted into ICOS+CD38+ and ICOS-CD38- fractions. PBMC were isolated using Ficoll-Paque PLUS or SepMate separation. Cell subsets were sorted from PBMC on a BD FACS Aria before DNA extraction.

Libraries were prepared through the immunoSEQ multiplex PCR assay. Adaptive Biotechnologies carried out TCRB amplification, library preparation, sequencing and preliminary bioinformatics at Survey level resolution. TCRB sequencing used multiplex PCR amplification of genomic DNA from sorted cTfh populations. As for the authors' bioinformatics: Clonality was calculated in R as 1 minus normalized Shannon entropy, and the Gini index was computed with the R package ineq. To get the overlap score, the summed counts of shared sequences were divided by the total counts of all sequences in both of the compared samples. The significance of shared clonotypes was tested with Fisher's exact test, assuming a theoretical repertoire of 10^7 TCRB sequences. The clones in this table, taken by TCRdb from immuneACCESS, are in-frame only. Not every clone is retained; where verified, under half of the shortfall comes from an unresolved V gene, and the cause of the rest is unknown. V and J calls and clone size are as listed in that table; D and trimming were resolved from the DNA. This sample lists about 5,100 clones; about 92% were detected once. The biggest ten clones account for 1.3% to 1.5% of the sample.

The sample in question was CXCR5+ CD38- circulating T follicular helper cells from blood, obtained 7 days after influenza vaccination. The sample's cell subset or site label, in plain terms: circulating Tfh, non-naive CD4+CXCR5+PD-1+ (ICOS+CD38+ or ICOS-CD38-). The TCR comes from an adult who received the influenza vaccine. Recombination joined TRBV11-2 with TRBJ1-6; the D gene assignment is ambiguous. The nucleotides are TGTGCCAGCAGCTTAGGACAAAGCAAATCACCCCTCCACTTT. Translation gives CASSLGQSKSPLHF. Where the CDR3 stops, the reference TRBV11-2 and TRBJ1-6 genes take over; the full variable domain is EAGVAQSPRYKIIEKRQSVAFWCNPISGHATLYWYQQILGQGPKLLIQFQNNGVVDDSQLPKDRFSAERLKGVDSTLKIQPAKLEDSAVYLCASSLGQSKSPLHFGNGTRLTVT.